These 4 T cell receptor beta chains came from one sample sequenced in a study of T cell clonality in common variable immunodeficiency (dated by TCRdb to 2014 to 2015). Study-wide conclusions, independent of this receptor: Fewer deletions and N-nucleotide insertions were reportedly observed in CVID TCRbeta sequences, and highly modified clones with 13 or more V deletions were reportedly absent from CVID TCRbeta sequences.

The protocol used for the library was the immunoSEQ multiplex PCR assay. Sourced from immuneACCESS, this table was stored by TCRdb with only in-frame sequences that have V and J called. A share of the clones is absent; for the studies checked, an unresolved V gene accounts for under half, and the remainder has no known explanation. The table puts 40,000 to 50,000 clones in this sample, none counted just once. 6% of the sample rests with the top ten. These TCRs' antigens remain unknown. The sequencing input was peripheral blood mononuclear cells. The receptors stem from a human donor with common variable immunodeficiency.

A word on this clone: The read halts 3 residues ahead of the CDR3 end, with the missing end drawn from the germline J gene. The chain recombines TRBV6-2 or TRBV6-3 with TRBJ2-5, with 7 bases that match TRBD2. This CDR3 contains 14 residues. V trimming: 5 bases; J trimming: 1 base; junction bases outside the gene matches: 4. Germline values: CDR1 MNHEY, CDR2 SVGEGT. The sequenced CDR3 bases are TGTGCCAGCAGTACCGGACTAGTCCAAGAGACC. This encodes CASSTGLVQET. The CDR3 in its entirety is CASSTGLVQETQYF.

This clone was seen many times. The CDR3 spells CASSQGESQPQHF. CDR3 bases read: TGTGCCAGCAGTCAGGGAGAGAGTCAGCCC. V is TRBV5-4 and J is TRBJ1-5, with a tentative D call TRBD1 (5 bases). Read coverage stops 3 residues before the CDR3 terminus; the germline J gene supplies the remainder. The germline V gene has CDR1 SGHNT and CDR2 YYREEE (reference sequence). The CDR3 spans 13 residues. With 5 bases removed from V and 6 bases from J, the gap between germline ends came to 12 bases.

This clone was counted ten times or more. With the read ending 3 residues before the CDR3 end, the germline J gene is used to fill in that end. The chain is built from TRBV18 and TRBJ1-5; possible D gene TRBD1, 5 bases. CDR1 is KGHSH, CDR2 LQKENI, per germline. V was trimmed by 2 bases and J by 4 bases, leaving 12 bases between them. CDR3 length: 15 residues. The sequenced part of the CDR3 DNA is TGTGCCAGCTCACCAAGAGGGGCCCCGAATCAGCCC. Translated: CASSPRGAPNQP. The complete CDR3 reads CASSPRGAPNQPQHF. Looking up the rest from reference TRBV18 and TRBJ1-5 gives the full variable domain: NAGVMQNPRHLVRRRGQEARLRCSPMKGHSHVYWYRQLPEEGLKFMVYLQKENIIDESGMPKERFSAEFPKEGPSILRIQQVVRGDSAAYFCASSPRGAPNQPQHFGDGTRLSIL.

In this sample, this clone turned up many times. The read ends 3 residues early relative to the CDR3; the germline J gene fills the gap. The chain combines TRBV20-1 with TRBJ2-3, with 10 nucleotides matching TRBD2. J was trimmed by 1 base and V by 5 bases; bases with no gene match: 3. This CDR3 spans 14 amino acids. Germline CDR1 DFQATT, CDR2 SNEGSKA (reference sequence). The CDR3 here is CSALTSGGTDTQYF. CDR3 bases read: TGCAGTGCTCTAACTAGCGGGGGCACAGATACG.